This TCR beta chain was found in a study of blood T cell repertoires in COVID-19. Whole-study context: From the United States, Italy and Spain came samples of acute and convalescent COVID-19.

Germline-derived CDR1 and CDR2 are SGHTA and FQGNSA. V dropped 2 bases and J dropped 8; count of bases not matched to a gene: 7. The CDR3 covers 14 residues. Method: immunoSEQ multiplex PCR; TCRdb's copy keeps in-frame clones and lacks some. The top ten hold around an eighth of the sample, which has 200,000 to 300,000 clones, about 83% seen once. Sequenced: peripheral blood. This clonotype was sampled from a man older than 75 with acute or convalescent COVID-19. This rearrangement joins TRBV7-2 to TRBJ1-2; TRBD1 matches at 8 bases. The CDR3 protein is CASSLQGALGGYTF. The CDR3 DNA reads TGTGCCAGCAGCTTACAGGGGGCGCTGGGAGGCTACACCTTC.